This T cell receptor beta chain derives from a study of blood T cell repertoires in COVID-19. Overall study: The origin of the acute and convalescent COVID-19 samples was the United States, Italy and Spain.

Original handling: Reference gene primer amplification in the assay estimated nucleated cell counts. TCRdb keeps only in-frame clones here, not all; method: immunoSEQ multiplex PCR. For V, J and clone size, that table is used; D and trimming come from the DNA. The data show some 220,000 clones, 85% to 90% seen once. Recruits, aged roughly 18 to 89 years, lived in 20 to 30 US areas. V was trimmed by 0 bases and J by 7 bases, leaving 16 bases between them. Germline V CDR1 and CDR2: SGHRS, YFSETQ. CDR3 length: 16 residues. The chain joins TRBV5-1 to TRBJ1-4; TRBD1 is a possible D gene (5 bases). This receptor was identified in a woman between 18 and 29 years old in a cohort exposed to, infected with or recovered from COVID-19 (not recorded which). The specimen sequenced was PBMCs or T cells enriched from blood (not recorded which). This CDR3 is CASSLVLRQGGEKLFF. Written as DNA, the CDR3 is TGCGCCAGCAGCTTGGTCCTGAGGCAGGGAGGTGAAAAACTGTTTTTT.